This TCR beta chain is drawn from a study of blood T cell repertoires in COVID-19. Study at large: Acute and convalescent COVID-19 samples came from the United States, Italy and Spain. The cDNA or gDNA used as material had been derived from T cells, B-cell-depleted T cells, or PBMCs.

Per the study methods: By means of reference gene primer amplification, nucleated cell counts were estimated. The data were produced by immunoSEQ multiplex PCR, yet TCRdb's version contains in-frame clones alone and is incomplete. V and J calls and clone size come straight from that table; D and trimming were deduced from the DNA. The sample includes 70,000 to 80,000 clones, 75% to 85% of them seen just once. This CDR3 region has 15 residues. Germline V gene sequence: CDR1 SGHTA, CDR2 FQGNSA. V was pared by 3 bases and J by 1 base, with 4 bases of the junction left unmatched. The sequencing sample was made of peripheral blood. The TCR comes from a man at least 80 years old with acute or convalescent COVID-19. The V call is TRBV7-2, the J call TRBJ1-2, with 8 bases matching TRBD1. CDR3 sequence reads: CASSFTGGDNYGYTF. CDR3 DNA: TGTGCCAGCAGCTTTACAGGGGGGGATAACTATGGCTACACCTTC.